This paragraph reports one TCR beta chain. This specimen belongs to a study of T cell changes during pregnancy in multiple sclerosis. Deletions cut 5 bases from V and 0 bases from J, with 28 bases between. Germline loops: CDR1 SGHVS, CDR2 FQNEAQ. CDR3 length: 20 amino acids. TCRdb keeps only in-frame clones here, not all; method: immunoSEQ multiplex PCR. The data show 130,000 or so clones, about 96% seen once. The chain links TRBV7-8 to TRBJ1-1; D unresolved. The sample in question was peripheral blood, obtained after pregnancy. The receptor was derived from a female donor with multiple sclerosis, enrolled in a pregnancy study. Written as DNA, the CDR3 is TGTGCCAGCAGCCTTTTACGGTTTAGAACCGGAGAGAAAGTGAACACTGAAGCTTTCTTT. This gives the protein CASSLLRFRTGEKVNTEAFF.